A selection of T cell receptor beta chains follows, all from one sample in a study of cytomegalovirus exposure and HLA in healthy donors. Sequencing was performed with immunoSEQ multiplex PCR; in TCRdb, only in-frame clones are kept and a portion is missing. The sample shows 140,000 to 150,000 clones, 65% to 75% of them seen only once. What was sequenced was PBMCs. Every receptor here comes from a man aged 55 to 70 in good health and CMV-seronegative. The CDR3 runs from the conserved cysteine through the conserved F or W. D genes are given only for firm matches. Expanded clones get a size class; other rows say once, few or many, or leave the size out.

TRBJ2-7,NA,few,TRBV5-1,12,CASSLPTYEQYF,TGCGCCAGCAGCTTGCCCACCTACGAGCAGTACTTC
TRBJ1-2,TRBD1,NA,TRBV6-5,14,CASSRDRANYGYTF,TGTGCCAGCAGCCGGGACAGGGCAAACTATGGCTACACCTTC
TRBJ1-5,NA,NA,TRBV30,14,CAWSLGLTNQPQHF,TGTGCCTGGAGTCTCGGACTAACCAATCAGCCCCAGCATTTT
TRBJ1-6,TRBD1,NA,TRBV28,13,CASWGTEYSPLHF,TGTGCCAGCTGGGGGACAGAGTACTCACCCCTCCACTTT
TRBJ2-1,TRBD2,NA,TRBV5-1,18,CASSFGLAGRRPYNEQFF,TGCGCCAGCAGCTTCGGACTAGCGGGAAGGCGCCCCTACAATGAGCAGTTCTTC
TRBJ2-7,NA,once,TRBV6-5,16,CASSYFRRELPYEQYF,TGTGCCAGCAGTTACTTTAGACGGGAACTCCCCTACGAGCAGTACTTC
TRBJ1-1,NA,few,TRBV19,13,CASSIEGNGEAFF,TGTGCCAGTAGTATCGAGGGAAACGGGGAAGCTTTCTTT
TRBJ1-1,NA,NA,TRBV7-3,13,CAMGEGANTEAFF,TGTGCTATGGGGGAGGGTGCGAACACTGAAGCTTTCTTT
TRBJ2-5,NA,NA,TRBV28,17,CASSSSHPQGGRETQYF,TGTGCCAGCAGTTCCTCGCACCCTCAGGGAGGCCGAGAGACCCAGTACTTC
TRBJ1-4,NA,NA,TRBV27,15,CASRGGLATNEKLFF,TGTGCCAGCAGGGGAGGACTGGCAACTAATGAAAAACTGTTTTTT